This TCR beta chain is from a study of blood T cell repertoires in COVID-19. This CDR3 is 15 amino acids long. Germline CDR1 and CDR2: SEHNR and FQNEAQ (reference sequence). The V and J ends lost 1 base and 5 bases, in that order; junction bases with no gene match: 3. Sequenced by immunoSEQ multiplex PCR; TCRdb stores in-frame clones only, minus some. The data contain some 150,000 clones, roughly 90% of them seen just once; the ten biggest clones take up around 1.6%. Input material: peripheral blood. This sequence joins TRBV7-9 and TRBJ1-2; 11 bases are shared with TRBD1. The TCR comes from a human donor in a cohort sampled during active COVID-19. CDR3 sequence (DNA): TGTGCCAGCAGCTTAGGGACAGGGGGCAGGTATGGCTACACCTTC. Protein product: CASSLGTGGRYGYTF.